The 25 T cell receptor beta chains below come from one sample, sequenced in a study of blood T cell repertoires in COVID-19. Sequencing was performed with immunoSEQ multiplex PCR; in TCRdb, only in-frame clones are kept and a portion is missing. The sample includes about 190,000 clones, approximately 90% seen only once; the top ten take 2.9%. The specimen was peripheral blood. These TCRs come from a woman aged 30 to 39 with active or convalescent COVID-19.

This chain links TRBV29-1 with TRBJ1-1, with 9 bases aligning to TRBD1. Trimming cost V 7 bases and J 1 base; bases outside gene matches: 7. Germline lookup yields CDR1 SQVTM and CDR2 ANQGSEA. CDR3 length: 14 amino acids. The CDR3: CSARTGAGNTEAFF. The CDR3 nucleotides read TGCAGCGCTCGGACAGGGGCTGGGAACACTGAAGCTTTCTTT.

The CDR3 sequence: CASSPRSSYEQYF. CDR3 coding DNA: TGTGCCAGCAGCCCGCGGAGCTCCTACGAGCAGTACTTC. J is TRBJ2-7 and V is TRBV3-1 (or the pseudogene TRBV3-2); D gene uncertain. This CDR3 comprises 13 residues. With 4 bases removed from V and 0 bases from J, the gap between germline ends came to 7 bases. Germline V CDR1 and CDR2: LGHDT, YNNKEL (reference sequence).

In the case of this clone: The sample has other DNA sequences that encode this CDR3 too. V usage is TRBV20-1 and J usage is TRBJ2-3; D not resolved. Trimming removed 6 bases at V and 1 base at J, with 5 bases between. The CDR3 totals 11 residues. The germline CDR1 and CDR2 sequences are DFQATT and SNEGSKA (reference sequence). Written as DNA, the CDR3 is TGCAGTGCAGAGGGCACAGATACGCAGTATTTT. As protein: CSAEGTDTQYF.

The chain joins TRBV4-2 to TRBJ2-1; 9 bases are shared with TRBD2. CDR1 is LGHNA and CDR2 is YNFKEQ in the germline V gene. The CDR3 loop spans 17 amino acids. The junction had 9 bases not matched to a gene; V was cut back by 0 bases and J by 6 bases. The DNA for the CDR3 is TGTGCCAGCAGCCAAGAGTCGACTAGCGGATGGGGCAATGAGCAGTTCTTC. Translating gives CASSQESTSGWGNEQFF.

The V gene is TRBV7-2, the J gene TRBJ1-6; possible D gene TRBD1, 6 bases. Germline V CDR1 and CDR2: SGHTA, FQGNSA. There are 16 residues in the CDR3. V lost 5 bases and J lost 3, with 14 bases in between. CDR3 coding DNA: TGTGCCAGCAGCACAACAGGGATGGGCTATAATTCACCCCTCCACTTT. Translation gives CASSTTGMGYNSPLHF.

This sequence joins TRBV5-4 and TRBJ1-4, with D hard to call. CDR3 length: 13 amino acids. The germline V gene encodes CDR1 SGHNT and CDR2 YYREEE (reference sequence). The V and J ends lost 0 bases and 7 bases respectively, with 7 bases between them. The DNA of the CDR3 is TGTGCCAGCAGCTTGGAGATCAGTGAAAAACTGTTTTTT. This codes for CASSLEISEKLFF.

The chain has TRBV15 and TRBJ2-7, with 9 nucleotides matching TRBD1. J was trimmed by 6 bases and V by 0 bases; bases with no gene match: 6. The CDR3 is made up of 15 amino acids. From germline, CDR1 is LNHNV and CDR2 YYDKDF (reference sequence). The CDR3 region has the DNA TGTGCCACCAGCAGAGATAACCGGGGACAGGGCGAGCAGTACTTC. This encodes CATSRDNRGQGEQYF.

This chain connects TRBV18 to TRBJ1-1, with D perhaps TRBD1 (5 bases). The CDR3 sequence is 15 residues long. V gave up 4 bases and J gave up 0 bases, with 12 bases separating them. The germline CDR1 and CDR2 sequences are KGHSH and LQKENI. CDR3 DNA: TGTGCCAGCTCACTCCAGGGTCCCATGAACACTGAAGCTTTCTTT. Amino acid sequence: CASSLQGPMNTEAFF.

The rearrangement joins TRBV3-1 (or the pseudogene TRBV3-2) to TRBJ1-2; tentatively, D is TRBD1 (5 bases). Germline CDR1 is LGHDT and CDR2 is YNNKEL (reference sequence). The CDR3 covers 13 residues. Trimming pared 7 bases from V and 6 bases from J, leaving 15 bases between. This chain's CDR3 is CASNIQGMDGYTF. Written as DNA, the CDR3 is TGTGCCAGCAACATCCAGGGTATGGATGGCTACACCTTC.

In DNA, the CDR3 is TGTGCCAGCAGCTCGGGACTAGCATATCTCGGTTACAATGAGCAGTTCTTC. Protein product: CASSSGLAYLGYNEQFF. The chain is built from TRBV7-9 and TRBJ2-1; the match to TRBD2 covers 9 bases. The CDR3 runs to 17 residues. Germline V gene lookup returns CDR1 SEHNR and CDR2 FQNEAQ (reference sequence). The ends lost 4 bases at V and 4 bases at J; junction bases unmatched: 11. Full variable domain (outside the CDR3, taken from reference TRBV7-9 and TRBJ2-1): DTGVSQNPRHKITKRGQNVTFRCDPISEHNRLYWYRQTLGQGPEFLTYFQNEAQLEKSRLLSDRFSAERPKGSFSTLEIQRTEQGDSAMYLCASSSGLAYLGYNEQFFGPGTRLTVL.

The chain has TRBV5-5 and TRBJ2-1; 11 bases match TRBD2. V shed 4 bases, J shed 6 bases, and the junction held 9 bases outside the gene matches. This CDR3 is 16 amino acids long. The germline V gene encodes CDR1 SGHKS and CDR2 YYEKEE (reference sequence). CDR3 coding DNA: TGTGCCAGCAGCCCGACTAGCGGGATGGTCACCAATGAGCAGTTCTTC. It codes for CASSPTSGMVTNEQFF.

This clone was counted a single time. The CDR3 region is CASIKDRNTEAFF. The CDR3 nucleotides read TGTGCCAGCATCAAGGACAGGAACACTGAAGCTTTCTTT. This sequence joins TRBV11-1 and TRBJ1-1; tentatively, D is TRBD1 (6 bases). The CDR3 contains 13 residues. Trimming pared 7 bases from V and 1 base from J, leaving 10 bases between. The germline gives CDR1 SGHAT, CDR2 FQDESV (reference sequence). Complete variable domain (other parts from reference TRBV11-1 and TRBJ1-1): EAEVAQSPRYKITEKSQAVAFWCDPISGHATLYWYRQILGQGPELLVQFQDESVVDDSQLPKDRFSAERLKGVDSTLKIQPAELGDSAMYLCASIKDRNTEAFFGQGTRLTVV.

This chain uses TRBV11-3 with TRBJ1-1, with 7 bases identical to TRBD1. Germline lookup yields CDR1 SGHNT and CDR2 YENEEA. Unmatched junction bases numbered 14, after V lost 5 bases and J lost 11 bases. The CDR3 length is 14 residues. This chain's CDR3 is CASSVGTERIEAFF. The CDR3 DNA reads as TGTGCCAGCAGCGTTGGGACAGAGCGTATCGAGGCTTTCTTT.

This rearrangement joins TRBV6-5 to TRBJ2-1; D is uncertain. The CDR3 is 12 residues long. V shed 5 bases and J shed 3 bases, with 5 bases lying between them. From germline, CDR1 is MNHEY and CDR2 SVGAGI. This CDR3 reads CASSPDYNEQFF. The CDR3 DNA follows: TGTGCCAGCAGTCCAGACTACAATGAGCAGTTCTTC.

The chain links TRBV9 to TRBJ1-2; D might be TRBD1 (6 bases). Germline V CDR1 and CDR2: SGDLS, YYNGEE. This CDR3 region has 14 residues. Trimming removed 4 bases from V and 0 bases from J, with 10 bases in between. This CDR3 is CASSPGGSNYGYTF. CDR3 DNA sequence: TGTGCCAGCAGCCCGGGGGGCTCTAACTATGGCTACACCTTC.

The gene calls are TRBV12-5 and TRBJ2-3; D is possibly TRBD1 (6 bases). Trimming pared 5 bases from V and 0 bases from J, leaving 18 bases between. The CDR3 length is 17 residues. Germline V lookup: CDR1 LGHNT, CDR2 FRNRAP. As DNA, the CDR3 is TGTGCTAGTGGTCTATGGACAGATAGGATCAGCACAGATACGCAGTATTTT. Encoded protein: CASGLWTDRISTDTQYF.

This sequence joins TRBV7-8 and TRBJ1-5; D not resolved. V dropped 1 base and J dropped 0 bases, with 7 bases sitting between them. Germline V gene lookup returns CDR1 SGHVS and CDR2 FQNEAQ. The CDR3 is 15 residues long. The CDR3 DNA reads TGTGCCAGCAGCTTAGTTCAGAATAGCAATCAGCCCCAGCATTTT. This translates into CASSLVQNSNQPQHF. The full variable domain, in which reference TRBV7-8 and TRBJ1-5 provide the parts outside the CDR3, is GAGVSQSPRYKVAKRGQDVALRCDPISGHVSLFWYQQALGQGPEFLTYFQNEAQLDKSGLPSDRFFAERPEGSVSTLKIQRTQQEDSAVYLCASSLVQNSNQPQHFGDGTRLSIL.

This clone was detected only once. The J gene is TRBJ2-2, the V gene TRBV5-1; the match to TRBD1 covers 9 bases. Per germline, CDR1 SGHRS and CDR2 YFSETQ. The CDR3 totals 16 residues. V shed 3 bases, J shed 5 bases, and the junction held 8 bases outside the gene matches. CDR3 region: CASSSPTGGLTGELFF. In DNA, the CDR3 is TGCGCCAGCAGCTCACCCACAGGGGGCTTGACCGGGGAGCTGTTTTTT. The full variable domain, in which reference TRBV5-1 and TRBJ2-2 provide the parts outside the CDR3, is KAGVTQTPRYLIKTRGQQVTLSCSPISGHRSVSWYQQTPGQGLQFLFEYFSETQRNKGNFPGRFSGRQFSNSRSEMNVSTLELGDSALYLCASSSPTGGLTGELFFGEGSRLTVL.

V is TRBV5-4 and J is TRBJ1-1; D is possibly TRBD1 (5 bases). CDR1 SGHNT and CDR2 YYREEE come from the germline V gene (reference sequence). V gave up 5 bases and J gave up 0 bases, with 11 bases separating them. The CDR3 totals 14 residues. As DNA, the CDR3 is TGTGCCAGCAGTAATGACAGACTGAACACTGAAGCTTTCTTT. Its protein product is CASSNDRLNTEAFF.

CDR3: CASSEWHRGLSGNTIYF. The CDR3 DNA is TGTGCCAGCAGTGAATGGCACAGGGGCTTGTCTGGAAACACCATATATTTT. J is TRBJ1-3 and V is TRBV6-1, with TRBD1 identical over 7 bases. This CDR3 has 17 residues. With 2 bases clipped from V and 1 base from J, the junction kept 8 bases outside the gene matches. The V gene's germline CDR1 is MNHNS and CDR2 SASEGT.

The gene calls are TRBV6-5 and TRBJ2-7; D might be TRBD2 (5 bases). V lost 6 bases and J lost 3, with 9 bases in between. Germline CDR1 reads MNHEY; CDR2 reads SVGAGI. The CDR3 consists of 12 residues. The CDR3 region is CASRVGDYEQYF. In DNA, the CDR3 is TGTGCCAGCAGGGTCGGGGACTACGAGCAGTACTTC.

The rearrangement uses TRBV10-3 and TRBJ1-2; D call uncertain. V was trimmed by 2 bases and J by 4 bases, leaving 11 bases between them. CDR1 is ENHRY, CDR2 SYGVKD, per germline. The CDR3 extends over 14 amino acids. The CDR3 sequence: CAISEGAYGYGYTF. DNA for the CDR3: TGTGCCATCAGTGAGGGAGCATACGGCTATGGCTACACCTTC.

The chain employs TRBV10-3 and TRBJ2-7; D may be TRBD2 (6 bases). The V gene lost 6 bases and the J gene lost 2 bases, with 11 bases spanning the gap. Germline CDR1 and CDR2: ENHRY and SYGVKD. The CDR3 extends over 13 amino acids. CDR3 loop: CAIRRDGTYEQYF. CDR3 sequence (DNA): TGTGCCATCAGGCGGGACGGGACCTACGAGCAGTACTTC.

The chain has TRBV5-1 and TRBJ1-3; TRBD1 aligns across 7 bases. The CDR3 length is 14 residues. J lost 2 bases, V lost 4 bases, and 3 bases had no gene match. Germline assignment: CDR1 SGHRS and CDR2 YFSETQ. The CDR3 is CASSEDRPGNTIYF. In DNA form, the CDR3 reads TGCGCCAGCAGCGAGGACAGGCCTGGAAACACCATATATTTT.

V usage is TRBV19 and J usage is TRBJ1-2; possibly TRBD1 for D (6 bases). V was shortened by 4 bases and J by 7 bases, with 16 bases between the two germline ends. CDR1 is LNHDA and CDR2 is SQIVND in the germline V gene (reference sequence). This CDR3 has 14 residues. The DNA for the CDR3 is TGTGCCAGTAGTACGGCGGGGGCGCGGCTTGGCTACACCTTC. Translating it yields CASSTAGARLGYTF.